This entry describes one T cell receptor (beta chain). As yet, its antigen is unknown. A UMI-containing oligonucleotide was joined by 3' ligation to the TCR cDNA template. Adult healthy volunteers gave 2.5 ml peripheral blood for whole-blood RNA. Unsorted total RNA, roughly 1 to 1,100 ng, was DNase treated before reverse transcription. This entry is derived from a study of naive and memory T cell subsets. Points from the study as a whole: Potentially, T cell activation and differentiation skew this RNA-based measurement.

The SP2 primer and nested alpha and beta constant region primers amplified ligated cDNA in four rounds. Reverse transcription of blood and skin TCR RNA was primed at alpha and beta constant regions. TCRdb itself ran the 5' RACE reads through MiXCR, one entry per CDR3 protein. The table has 50,000 or so distinct CDR3 sequences, approximately 6.6% seen once. V dropped 2 bases and J dropped 5; count of bases not matched to a gene: 4. The CDR3 is 15 residues long. The germline gives CDR1 MNHNY, CDR2 SVGAGI (reference sequence). This chain joins TRBV6-6 and TRBJ2-2; the match to TRBD1 covers 8 bases. The clonotype was recovered from a male donor in good health. The CDR3, as DNA: TGTGCCAGCAGTTACCGACAGGGGACGACCGGGGAGCTGTTTTTT. Its protein is CASSYRQGTTGELFF.